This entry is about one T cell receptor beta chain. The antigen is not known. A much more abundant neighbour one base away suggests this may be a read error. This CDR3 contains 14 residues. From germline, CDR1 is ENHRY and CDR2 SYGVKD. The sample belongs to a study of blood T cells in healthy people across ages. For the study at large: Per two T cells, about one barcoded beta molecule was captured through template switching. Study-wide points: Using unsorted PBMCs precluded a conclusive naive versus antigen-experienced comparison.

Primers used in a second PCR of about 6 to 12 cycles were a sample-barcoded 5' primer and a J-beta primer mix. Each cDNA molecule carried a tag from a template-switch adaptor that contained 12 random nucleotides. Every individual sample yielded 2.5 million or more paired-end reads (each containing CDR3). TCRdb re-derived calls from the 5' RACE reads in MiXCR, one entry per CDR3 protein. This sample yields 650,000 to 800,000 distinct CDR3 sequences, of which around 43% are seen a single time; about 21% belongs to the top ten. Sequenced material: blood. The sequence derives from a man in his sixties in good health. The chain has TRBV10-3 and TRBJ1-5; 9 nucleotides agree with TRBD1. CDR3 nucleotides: TGTGCCACCAGTGGACAGGGGAACAATCAGCCCCAGCATTTT. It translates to CATSGQGNNQPQHF.